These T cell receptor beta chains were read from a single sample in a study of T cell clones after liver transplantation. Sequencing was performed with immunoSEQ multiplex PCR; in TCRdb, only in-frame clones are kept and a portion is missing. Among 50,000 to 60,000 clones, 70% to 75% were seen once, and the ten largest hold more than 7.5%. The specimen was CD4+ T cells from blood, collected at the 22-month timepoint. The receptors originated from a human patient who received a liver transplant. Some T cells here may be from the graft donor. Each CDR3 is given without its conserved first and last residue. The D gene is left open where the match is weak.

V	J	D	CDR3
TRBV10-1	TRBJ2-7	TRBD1	ASSQSGGNEQY
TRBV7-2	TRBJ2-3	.	ASSLGASADTQY
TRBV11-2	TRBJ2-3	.	ASSWGRGPTGGY
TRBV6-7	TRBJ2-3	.	ASSYRPEYGTYRTDTQY
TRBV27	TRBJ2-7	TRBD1	ASASRDRNEQY
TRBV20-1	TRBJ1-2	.	SGSPNYGYT
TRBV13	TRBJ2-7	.	ASSRDNSYEQY
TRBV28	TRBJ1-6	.	ASAGGNSPLH
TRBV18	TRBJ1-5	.	ASSPGRDNQPQH
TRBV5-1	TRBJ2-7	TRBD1	ASSFLVTGGEHEQY
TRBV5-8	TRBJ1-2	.	ASSGGLDYGYT
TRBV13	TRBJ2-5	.	ASSLEVVGQETQY
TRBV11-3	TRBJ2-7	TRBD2	ASSFSGTREQY
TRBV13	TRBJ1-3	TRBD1	ASSILDRVSGNTIY
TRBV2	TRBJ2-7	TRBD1	ASSLRQGTYEQY
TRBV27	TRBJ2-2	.	ASSQYRNTGELF
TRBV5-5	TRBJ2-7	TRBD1	ASSKAGTGSYEQY
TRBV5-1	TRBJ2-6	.	ASSLFIPDRNSGANVLT
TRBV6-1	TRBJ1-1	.	ACHKAGALSTEAF
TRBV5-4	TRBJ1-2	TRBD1	ASSLRTGGYGYT
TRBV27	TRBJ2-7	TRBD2	ASSLKAGGRGEQY
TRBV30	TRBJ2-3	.	AWSVRRGLNTDTQY